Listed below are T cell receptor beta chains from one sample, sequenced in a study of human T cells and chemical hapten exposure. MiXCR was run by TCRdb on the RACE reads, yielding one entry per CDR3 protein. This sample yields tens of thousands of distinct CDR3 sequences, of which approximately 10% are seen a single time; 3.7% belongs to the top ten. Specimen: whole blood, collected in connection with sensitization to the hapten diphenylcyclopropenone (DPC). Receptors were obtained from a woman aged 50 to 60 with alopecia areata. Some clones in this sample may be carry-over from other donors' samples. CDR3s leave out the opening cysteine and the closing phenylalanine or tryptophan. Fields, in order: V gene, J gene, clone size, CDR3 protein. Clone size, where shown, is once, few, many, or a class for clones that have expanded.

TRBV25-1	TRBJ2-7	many	ASSDPRRSYEQY
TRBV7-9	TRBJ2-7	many	ASSWSGTGGSYEQY
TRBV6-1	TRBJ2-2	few	ASNVPPERELF
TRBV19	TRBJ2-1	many	ASSLGPSSYNEQF
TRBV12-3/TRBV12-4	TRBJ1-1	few	ASSFGLGDAF
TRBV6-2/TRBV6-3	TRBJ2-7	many	ASSYTTTVYEQY
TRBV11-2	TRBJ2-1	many	ASSFVAGGPSYEQF
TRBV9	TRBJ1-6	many	ASSVEGEPDSPLH
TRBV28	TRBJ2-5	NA	ASSSPDSQGETQY
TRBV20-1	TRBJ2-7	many	SAGQVGRGEQY
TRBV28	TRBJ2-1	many	ASGIRNEQF
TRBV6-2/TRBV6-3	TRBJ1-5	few	ASSYQGSQPQH
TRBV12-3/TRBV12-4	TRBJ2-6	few	ASTRSAGANVLT
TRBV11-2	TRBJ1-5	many	ASSSGPSNQPQH
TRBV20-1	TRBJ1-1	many	SAVVPSTDTEAF
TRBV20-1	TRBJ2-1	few	SASEFNNEQF
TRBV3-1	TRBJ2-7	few	ASSQGTAYEQY
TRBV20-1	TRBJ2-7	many	SAREPKRRLAGPEQY
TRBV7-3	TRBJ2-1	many	ASSLPGTSGRANEQF
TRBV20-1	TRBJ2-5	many	SARTSGSSETQY
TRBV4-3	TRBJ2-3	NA	ASSQDLAGATDTQY
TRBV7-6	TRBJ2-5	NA	ASSLPSGSETQY
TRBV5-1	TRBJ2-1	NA	ASRSLTGSYNEQF
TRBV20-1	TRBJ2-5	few	SARDLWGGQETQY
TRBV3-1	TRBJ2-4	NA	ASSQDPNIQY
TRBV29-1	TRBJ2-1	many	SVDRGFGNEQF